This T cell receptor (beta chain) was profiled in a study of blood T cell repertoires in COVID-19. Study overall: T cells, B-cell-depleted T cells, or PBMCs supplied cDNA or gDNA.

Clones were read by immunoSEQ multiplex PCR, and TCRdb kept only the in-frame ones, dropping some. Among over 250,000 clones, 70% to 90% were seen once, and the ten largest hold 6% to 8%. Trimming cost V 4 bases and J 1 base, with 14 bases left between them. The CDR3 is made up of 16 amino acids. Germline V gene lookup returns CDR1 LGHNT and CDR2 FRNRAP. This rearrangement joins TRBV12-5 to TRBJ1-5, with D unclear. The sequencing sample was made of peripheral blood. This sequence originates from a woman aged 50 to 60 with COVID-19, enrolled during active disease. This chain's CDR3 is CASGSPGGSSNQPQHF. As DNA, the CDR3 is TGTGCTAGTGGTTCCCCGGGAGGGAGCAGCAATCAGCCCCAGCATTTT.